This TCR beta chain was observed in a study of somatic mutations in cytotoxic T cells in rheumatoid arthritis. At the level of the study: Among the T-cell populations stained with V beta antibodies, some were separated by flow sorting at nearly 100% purity, including V beta1+ cells whose TCRB was sequenced. General study results and limits: The study found that the largest CD8+ clone exceeded 20% of CD8+ cells in about an eighth of the roughly 60 patients.

On this clone: Its antigen is not identified.

The repertoire was sequenced with immunoSEQ multiplex PCR; TCRdb's copy has only in-frame clones and lacks some. Of roughly 17,000 clones in the sample, 80% were seen once. Germline CDR1 and CDR2: SGDLS and YYNGEE. Trimming stripped 3 bases from V and 0 bases from J, with 16 bases between. This CDR3 comprises 16 residues. The chain has TRBV9 and TRBJ2-7; D unresolved. Sample: CD8+ T cells sorted from blood. The receptor comes from an adult with rheumatoid arthritis. The DNA of the CDR3 is TGTGCCAGCAGCGCCTACTCCGCTTGGAGCTCCTACGAGCAGTACTTC. This codes for CASSAYSAWSSYEQYF.